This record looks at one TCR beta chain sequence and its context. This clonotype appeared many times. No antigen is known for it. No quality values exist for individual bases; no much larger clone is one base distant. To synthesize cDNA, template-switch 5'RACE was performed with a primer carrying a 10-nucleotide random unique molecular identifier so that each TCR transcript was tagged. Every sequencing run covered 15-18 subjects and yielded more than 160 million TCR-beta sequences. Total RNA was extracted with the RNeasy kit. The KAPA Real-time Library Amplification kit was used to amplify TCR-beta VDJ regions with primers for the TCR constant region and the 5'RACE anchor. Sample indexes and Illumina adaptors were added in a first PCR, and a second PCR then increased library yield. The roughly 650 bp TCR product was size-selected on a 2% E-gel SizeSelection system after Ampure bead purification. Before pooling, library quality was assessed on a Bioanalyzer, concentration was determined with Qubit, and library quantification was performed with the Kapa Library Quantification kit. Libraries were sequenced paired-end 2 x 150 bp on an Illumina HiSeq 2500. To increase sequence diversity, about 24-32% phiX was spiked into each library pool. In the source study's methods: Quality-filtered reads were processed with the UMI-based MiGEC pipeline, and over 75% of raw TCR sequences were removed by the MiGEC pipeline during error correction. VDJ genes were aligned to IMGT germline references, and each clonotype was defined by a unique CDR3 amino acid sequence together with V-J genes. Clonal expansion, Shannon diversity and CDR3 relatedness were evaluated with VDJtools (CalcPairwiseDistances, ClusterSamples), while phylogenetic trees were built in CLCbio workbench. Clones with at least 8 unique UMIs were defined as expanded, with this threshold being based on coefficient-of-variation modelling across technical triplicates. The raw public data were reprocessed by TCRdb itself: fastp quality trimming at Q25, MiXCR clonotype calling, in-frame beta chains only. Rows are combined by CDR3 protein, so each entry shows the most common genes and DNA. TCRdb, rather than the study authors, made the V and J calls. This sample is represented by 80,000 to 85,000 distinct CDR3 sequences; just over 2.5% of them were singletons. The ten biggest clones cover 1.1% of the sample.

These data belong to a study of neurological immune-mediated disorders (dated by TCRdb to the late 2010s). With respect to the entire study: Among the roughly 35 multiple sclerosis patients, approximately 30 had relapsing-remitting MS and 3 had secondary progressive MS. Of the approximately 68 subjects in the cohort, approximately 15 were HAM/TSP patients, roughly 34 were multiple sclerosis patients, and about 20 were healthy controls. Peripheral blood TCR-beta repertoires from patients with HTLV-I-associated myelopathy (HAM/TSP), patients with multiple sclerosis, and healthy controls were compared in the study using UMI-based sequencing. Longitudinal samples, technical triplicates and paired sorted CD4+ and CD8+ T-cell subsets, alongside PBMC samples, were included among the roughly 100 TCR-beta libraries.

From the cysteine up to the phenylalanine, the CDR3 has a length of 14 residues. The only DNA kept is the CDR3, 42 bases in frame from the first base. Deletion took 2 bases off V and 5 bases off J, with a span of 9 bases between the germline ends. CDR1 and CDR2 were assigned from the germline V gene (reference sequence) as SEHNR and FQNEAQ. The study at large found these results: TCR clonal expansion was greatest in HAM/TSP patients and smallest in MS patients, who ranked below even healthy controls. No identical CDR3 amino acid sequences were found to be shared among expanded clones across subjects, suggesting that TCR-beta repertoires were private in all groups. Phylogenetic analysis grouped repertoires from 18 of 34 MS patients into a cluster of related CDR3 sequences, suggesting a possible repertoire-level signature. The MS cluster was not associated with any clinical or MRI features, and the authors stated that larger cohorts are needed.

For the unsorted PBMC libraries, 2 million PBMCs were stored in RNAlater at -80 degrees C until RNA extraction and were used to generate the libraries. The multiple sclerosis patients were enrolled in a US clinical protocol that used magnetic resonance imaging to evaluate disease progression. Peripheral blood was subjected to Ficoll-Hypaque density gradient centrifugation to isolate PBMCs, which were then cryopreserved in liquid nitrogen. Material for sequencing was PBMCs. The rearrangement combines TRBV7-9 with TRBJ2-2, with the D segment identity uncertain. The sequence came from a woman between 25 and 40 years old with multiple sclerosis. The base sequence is TGTGCCAGCAGCTTACTCCAAGGAACCGGGGAGCTGTTTTTT. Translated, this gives CASSLLQGTGELFF. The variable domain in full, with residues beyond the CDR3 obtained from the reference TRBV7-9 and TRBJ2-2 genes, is DTGVSQNPRHKITKRGQNVTFRCDPISEHNRLYWYRQTLGQGPEFLTYFQNEAQLEKSRLLSDRFSAERPKGSFSTLEIQRTEQGDSAMYLCASSLLQGTGELFFGEGSRLTVL.